The sequence of this T cell receptor (beta chain) was determined in a study of blood T cell repertoires in COVID-19. Overall study: Acute and convalescent COVID-19 specimens originated in the United States, Italy and Spain. The cDNA or gDNA used as material had been derived from T cells, B-cell-depleted T cells, or PBMCs.

Germline V gene data show CDR1 as LGHDT and CDR2 as YNNKEL (reference sequence). The CDR3 contains 12 residues. V dropped 1 base and J dropped 7 bases, with 8 bases sitting between them. This clone has a single count. Using immunoSEQ multiplex PCR, the repertoire was profiled, and TCRdb retains in-frame clones only, with some absent. This table has about 160,000 clones, more than 90% appearing once. V and J are TRBV3-1 (or the pseudogene TRBV3-2) and TRBJ2-7, with D tentatively TRBD1 (6 bases). Sequencing was performed on peripheral blood. The TCR originated in a man aged 60-69 years with active or convalescent COVID-19. DNA of the CDR3: TGTGCCAGCAGCCAAGTTCAGGGGGAGCAGTACTTC. This gives the protein CASSQVQGEQYF.